What follows are 8 T cell receptor beta chains derived from one specimen sequenced in a study of T-cell memory formation after mild COVID-19. TCRdb reprocessed the 5' RACE reads with MiXCR, giving one entry per CDR3 protein. The sample has 400,000 to 450,000 distinct CDR3 sequences; about a sixth are singletons. The material sequenced was PBMCs or a T cell subset sorted from them (not recorded which). These receptors came from a young man who had mild COVID-19 (a few samples of this study predate the infection). Cell type and time point are not known.

This clonotype came up a few times. The chain is built from TRBV5-1 and TRBJ2-7; maybe TRBD1 (6 bases). The CDR3 sequence is 13 residues long. Germline V gene data show CDR1 as SGHRS and CDR2 as YFSETQ. Trimming took 4 bases from V and 3 from J, leaving 11 bases between them. CDR3: CASSPATGYEQYF. The CDR3 region has the DNA TGCGCCAGCAGCCCCGCGACAGGCTACGAGCAGTACTTC.

This clonotype was seen a few times. The chain recombines TRBV23-1 with TRBJ2-5; the D gene could be TRBD1 or TRBD2 (5 bases each). Being an ORF, TRBV23-1 has a function that is uncertain. V gave up 0 bases and J gave up 5 bases, with 10 bases separating them. This CDR3 comprises 14 residues. The CDR3 region is CASSQSGDPETQYF. DNA for the CDR3: TGCGCCAGCAGTCAATCAGGGGACCCGGAGACCCAGTACTTC.

V and J are TRBV6-5 and TRBJ2-5, with a tentative D call TRBD1 (6 bases). The CDR3 is made up of 14 amino acids. V was pared by 6 bases and J by 10 bases, with 21 bases between. Per germline, CDR1 MNHEY and CDR2 SVGAGI. CDR3 residues: CASSRGAVSRSQYF. CDR3 in DNA: TGTGCCAGCAGCAGGGGAGCCGTTTCAAGAAGCCAGTACTTC.

For the CDR3, the DNA is TGTGCCAGCAGTGAAGCGGAAGGACAGCCCCAGCATTTT. It translates to CASSEAEGQPQHF. The chain combines TRBV2 with TRBJ1-5; no reliable D call. CDR3 length: 13 residues. With 0 bases removed from V and 7 bases from J, the gap between germline ends came to 7 bases. From germline, CDR1 is SNHLY and CDR2 FYNNEI.

This clonotype was found a few times. The chain recombines TRBV14 with TRBJ1-1, with 8 positions matching TRBD1. Looked up from germline, CDR1 is SGHDN and CDR2 is FVKESK. This CDR3 comprises 14 residues. The V segment lost 6 bases and the J segment 4 bases; nucleotides outside the gene matches: 7. In DNA, the CDR3 is TGTGCCAGCAGACGGACAGGGTTTGGCACTGAAGCTTTCTTT. Its translation: CASRRTGFGTEAFF.

The chain couples TRBV2 to TRBJ2-3, with 8 bases lining up with TRBD1. Germline V gene data show CDR1 as SNHLY and CDR2 as FYNNEI. J lost 0 bases, V lost 10 bases, and 9 bases had no gene match. The CDR3 loop spans 15 amino acids. The DNA for the CDR3 is TGTGCCACCAACGGACAGGGCTCTAGCACAGATACGCAGTATTTT. Translation: CATNGQGSSTDTQYF.

The V gene is TRBV2, the J gene TRBJ2-5, with 10 positions matching TRBD2. The CDR3 covers 14 residues. After removal of 6 bases from V and 5 bases from J, the junction contained 6 bases not matched to a gene. CDR1 SNHLY and CDR2 FYNNEI come from the germline V gene. The CDR3 DNA reads as TGTGCCAGCAGAAAGCGGGAGGGCCGGGAGACCCAGTACTTC. Translated: CASRKREGRETQYF.

This chain uses TRBV4-1 with TRBJ1-5; D is unresolved. Per the germline V gene, CDR1 is MGHRA and CDR2 is YSYEKL. The V and J ends lost 0 bases and 7 bases respectively, with 10 bases between them. The CDR3 runs 14 residues. CDR3 sequence: CASSQDQAAQPQHF. DNA for the CDR3: TGCGCCAGCAGCCAAGATCAGGCCGCCCAGCCCCAGCATTTT.